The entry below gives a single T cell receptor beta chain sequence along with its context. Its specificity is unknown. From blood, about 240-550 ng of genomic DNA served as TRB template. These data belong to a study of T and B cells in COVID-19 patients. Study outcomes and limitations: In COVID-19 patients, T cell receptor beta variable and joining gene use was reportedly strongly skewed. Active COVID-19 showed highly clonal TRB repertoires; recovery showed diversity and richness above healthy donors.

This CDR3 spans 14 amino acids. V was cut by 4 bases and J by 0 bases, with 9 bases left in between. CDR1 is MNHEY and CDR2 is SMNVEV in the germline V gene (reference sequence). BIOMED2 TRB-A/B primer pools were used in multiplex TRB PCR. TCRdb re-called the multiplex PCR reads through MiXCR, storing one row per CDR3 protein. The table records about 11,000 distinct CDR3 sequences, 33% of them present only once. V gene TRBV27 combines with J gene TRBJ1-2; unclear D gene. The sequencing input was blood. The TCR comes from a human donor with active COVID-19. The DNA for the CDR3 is TGTGCCAGCAGTTCCCGAAGAACTAACTATGGCTACACCTTC. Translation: CASSSRRTNYGYTF.